This TCR beta chain is drawn from a study of early T cells in non-severe SARS-CoV-2 infection. Overall study: Investigators sequenced bulk RNA drawn from unsorted whole blood, and chains remained unpaired. The study, taken as a whole, reports: Clonotype matching in VDJdb favored anti-spike CD8 responses and did not capture private and CD4 specificities.

This clonotype has at least ten counts. Its antigen is undetermined. CDR1 is MNHNY, CDR2 SVGAGI, per germline (reference sequence). Trimming took off 5 bases at V and 2 bases at J, with 17 bases between the two ends. This CDR3 comprises 16 residues. The library protocol tagged individual cDNA molecules with unique molecular identifiers. MiXCR, run by TCRdb on the 5' RACE reads, gives a single entry per CDR3 protein. The sample carries under 45,000 distinct CDR3 sequences, 7.9% recorded once. The chain carries TRBV6-6 and TRBJ2-3; D possibly uses TRBD1 or TRBD2 (5 bases each). The source was whole blood, collected at baseline. The TCR was taken from an adult who was a healthcare worker with PCR-confirmed SARS-CoV-2 infection or an uninfected control (not recorded which). The CDR3 here is CASSRGTGTFTDTQYF. As DNA, the CDR3 is TGTGCCAGCAGTAGGGGTACGGGGACCTTCACAGATACGCAGTATTTT.